The clone carrying this T cell receptor beta chain was seen ten or more times. This specimen belongs to a study of Graves' ophthalmopathy and Graves' hyperthyroidism. The study amplified TCR beta CDR3 regions using RNA transcripts. HTBI primers were employed in first-round RT-PCR, then a second-round multiplex PCR followed. TCRdb fed the multiplex PCR reads into MiXCR, producing one record per CDR3 protein. This table has 170,000 or so distinct CDR3 sequences, over 35% appearing once. The CDR3 consists of 13 residues. Trimming left V 6 bases short and J 1 base short, with 9 bases between. The sequenced sample was peripheral blood. The rearrangement links TRBV12-3 or TRBV12-4 to TRBJ1-2, with D hard to call. The source of this sequence is a woman aged 40-49 years with Graves' ophthalmopathy. The CDR3 DNA reads TGTGCCAGCAGCCCAGGACTTAACTATGGCTACACCTTC. This encodes CASSPGLNYGYTF.